The 20 T cell receptor beta chains below were found in one sample sequenced in a study of regulatory T cells in long-lasting Graves disease. Time point reported: newly diagnosed GD, antithyroid drugs for less than 3 months. RNA extracted from PBMCs served as the sequencing template. CDR3 regions were amplified by Arm-PCR using iRepertoire HTBI primers to build TCR beta libraries. Via MiXCR, TCRdb re-called the multiplex PCR reads, giving one row per CDR3 protein. The sample lists roughly 500,000 distinct CDR3 sequences; roughly 14% were seen once. This sample was shared with a second study, whose subject was T cells in Graves' hyperthyroidism and ophthalmopathy.

The sample in question was peripheral blood mononuclear cells (PBMCs), obtained at new diagnosis, from a patient treated with antithyroid drugs. These receptors originate from a man aged 25 to 45 with Graves disease.

There are a few counts of this clonotype. This chain connects TRBV7-2 to TRBJ1-1; the D gene is possibly TRBD1 (6 bases). Trimming left V 2 bases short and J 11 bases short, with 12 bases between. The CDR3 length is 12 residues. Germline CDR1 SGHTA, CDR2 FQGNSA. The CDR3 nucleotides read TGTGCCAGCAGCTTAAAAGGGGGAAATGCTTTCTTT. This codes for CASSLKGGNAFF.

In its sample, this clonotype was seen many times. The chain employs TRBV12-3 or TRBV12-4 and TRBJ1-1; a possible D gene is TRBD1 (6 bases). This CDR3 has 16 amino acids. V dropped 6 bases and J dropped 3 bases, with 20 bases sitting between them. CDR3 sequence (DNA): TGTGCCAGCAGCTCCCTGGGGGACATTCGGGACACTGAAGCTTTCTTT. Residues: CASSSLGDIRDTEAFF.

This clonotype came up a few times. The chain is built from TRBV18 and TRBJ2-1; weak D call: TRBD2 (5 bases). The CDR3 length is 11 residues. Germline CDR1 KGHSH, CDR2 LQKENI. V was cut by 6 bases and J by 9 bases, with 9 bases left in between. In DNA form, the CDR3 reads TGTGCCAGCTCTACGGCGGGTGAGCAGTTCTTC. Protein: CASSTAGEQFF.

This clonotype was counted at least ten times. The chain carries TRBV10-3 and TRBJ2-7; D might be TRBD1 (6 bases). Germline V CDR1 and CDR2: ENHRY, SYGVKD. V was shortened by 10 bases and J by 2 bases, with 18 bases between the two germline ends. CDR3 length: 14 amino acids. The CDR3 loop is CATVQGGGTYEQYF. The DNA of the CDR3 is TGTGCCACCGTACAGGGTGGAGGTACCTACGAGCAGTACTTC.

This clonotype was seen repeatedly, ten times or more. The rearrangement links TRBV11-2 to TRBJ1-1; D is unclear. V was clipped by 2 bases and J by 3 bases, with 10 bases between them. The germline CDR1 and CDR2 sequences are SGHAT and FQNNGV. The CDR3 extends over 14 amino acids. The CDR3 loop reads CASSLWVRDTEAFF. The DNA of the CDR3 is TGTGCCAGCAGCTTATGGGTGAGGGACACTGAAGCTTTCTTT.

In the case of this clonotype: A read error is possible here, since a much larger clone lies one base away. This chain joins TRBV2 and TRBJ1-6; D might be TRBD1 (5 bases). The CDR3 consists of 16 residues. Trimming shortened V by 4 bases and J by 3 bases, and 13 bases separated the two germline ends. From germline, CDR1 is SNHLY and CDR2 FYNNEI. This chain's CDR3 is CASSAWRGVYNSPLHF. The CDR3 coding sequence is TGTGCCAGCAGTGCATGGCGGGGGGTCTATAATTCACCCCTCCACTTT.

This clonotype was recorded a few times. The rearrangement links TRBV3-1 to TRBJ2-3; D is possibly TRBD1 (7 bases). The germline V gene has CDR1 LGHDT and CDR2 YNNKEL (reference sequence). The CDR3 is 17 residues long. V shed 0 bases and J shed 0 bases, with 13 bases lying between them. CDR3 loop: CASSQERSGGSTDTQYF. DNA for the CDR3: TGTGCCAGCAGCCAAGAAAGGTCAGGGGGGAGCACAGATACGCAGTATTTT.

This clonotype has at least ten counts. V is TRBV7-2 and J is TRBJ2-7, with 8 positions matching TRBD1. The CDR3 runs 13 residues. V shed 8 bases and J 2 bases; nucleotides not matched to a gene: 5. CDR1 is SGHTA and CDR2 is FQGNSA in the germline V gene. CDR3 residues: CASATQGAYEQYF. For the CDR3, the DNA is TGTGCCAGCGCCACACAGGGGGCCTACGAGCAGTACTTC.

This clonotype came up many times. This chain joins TRBV7-9 and TRBJ2-5; D not resolved. The germline V and J ends were trimmed by 6 bases and 5 bases, with 16 bases remaining between them. The length of the CDR3 is 14 residues. Looked up from germline, CDR1 is SEHNR and CDR2 is FQNEAQ (reference sequence). CDR3 residues: CASSNLRPQETQYF. DNA for the CDR3: TGTGCCAGCAGTAATCTCCGACCCCAGGAGACCCAGTACTTC. The full variable domain, its missing parts supplied by reference TRBV7-9 and TRBJ2-5, is DTGVSQNPRHKITKRGQNVTFRCDPISEHNRLYWYRQTLGQGPEFLTYFQNEAQLEKSRLLSDRFSAERPKGSFSTLEIQRTEQGDSAMYLCASSNLRPQETQYFGPGTRLLVL.

This clonotype was seen at least ten times. The chain links TRBV30 to TRBJ1-5; TRBD1 aligns across 8 bases. Trimming took 2 bases from V and 4 from J; bases not matched to a gene: 4. From germline, CDR1 is GTSNPN and CDR2 SVGIG (reference sequence). The CDR3 totals 14 residues. CDR3 loop: CAWSLTGENQPQHF. The CDR3 bases are TGTGCCTGGAGTCTGACAGGGGAAAATCAGCCCCAGCATTTT.

This clonotype came up a few times. V is TRBV11-2 and J is TRBJ2-7; 9 nucleotides agree with TRBD2. Trimming removed 6 bases from V and 0 bases from J; junction bases left unmatched: 6. The CDR3 is made up of 15 amino acids. Germline CDR1 and CDR2: SGHAT and FQNNGV. In DNA, the CDR3 is TGTGCCAGCAGGGCGGTTAGCGGGAGCTCCTACGAGCAGTACTTC. Encoded protein: CASRAVSGSSYEQYF.

This clonotype was observed a handful of times. V is TRBV5-8 and J is TRBJ2-2; D call uncertain. CDR1 is SGHTS and CDR2 is YDEGEE in the germline V gene. The CDR3 totals 14 residues. The ends were cut back, 2 bases at V and 5 bases at J, with 10 bases in the middle. This CDR3 is CASSLSLETGELFF. The CDR3 DNA follows: TGTGCCAGCAGCTTATCCTTAGAGACCGGGGAGCTGTTTTTT.

V usage is TRBV27 and J usage is TRBJ1-1, with D tentatively TRBD1 (5 bases). V shed 7 bases and J shed 3 bases, with 9 bases lying between them. CDR1 and CDR2 (germline): MNHEY, SMNVEV (reference sequence). The CDR3 runs to 12 residues. The CDR3 here is CASKRGDTEAFF. The CDR3 DNA sequence: TGTGCCAGCAAGAGGGGCGACACTGAAGCTTTCTTT.

This clonotype was detected many times. V and J are TRBV2 and TRBJ1-1, with D perhaps matching TRBD1 (6 bases). The CDR3 length is 11 residues. Looked up from germline, CDR1 is SNHLY and CDR2 is FYNNEI. Between the trimmed V and J ends, which lost 5 bases and 8 bases, there was a span of 9 bases. CDR3 protein: CASSFDREAFF. The CDR3 DNA is TGTGCCAGCAGTTTCGACAGGGAAGCTTTCTTT.

This clonotype was counted at least ten times. The gene calls are TRBV27 and TRBJ1-2, with 8 bases fitting TRBD1. The CDR3 runs 14 residues. The V segment lost 6 bases and the J segment 11 bases; nucleotides outside the gene matches: 14. Germline V lookup: CDR1 MNHEY, CDR2 SMNVEV (reference sequence). CDR3 nucleotides: TGTGCCAGCAGAACCTCGGGACAGGCTAGATTTTACACCTTC. It specifies CASRTSGQARFYTF.

This rearrangement joins TRBV4-1 to TRBJ2-2; TRBD1 matches at 7 bases. Losses at the gene ends were 5 bases for V and 4 bases for J; bases not matched to a gene: 7. The CDR3 is made up of 15 amino acids. The germline gives CDR1 MGHRA, CDR2 YSYEKL. As DNA, the CDR3 is TGCGCCAGCAGCAGGCAGGGGGATTTCACCGGGGAGCTGTTTTTT. Its protein is CASSRQGDFTGELFF.

This clonotype was counted at least ten times. This sequence joins TRBV5-1 and TRBJ2-2; D gene ambiguous. The CDR3 length is 14 residues. Trimming stripped 0 bases from V and 6 bases from J, with 9 bases between. The germline V gene has CDR1 SGHRS and CDR2 YFSETQ. DNA for the CDR3: TGCGCCAGCAGCTTGGAGGCGGTAGCCGGGGAGCTGTTTTTT. The encoded protein is CASSLEAVAGELFF.

This clonotype showed up many times. The chain uses TRBV2 and TRBJ2-7, with 7 bases lining up with TRBD1. Trimming at V came to 7 bases and at J to 3 bases, leaving 18 bases not matched to a gene. This CDR3 spans 17 amino acids. Germline V gene data show CDR1 as SNHLY and CDR2 as FYNNEI. The CDR3 bases are TGTGCCAGCATTGGGACAGTCATTACGTCTGGAATCTACGAGCAGTACTTC. The encoded protein is CASIGTVITSGIYEQYF.

This clonotype occurred many times. J is TRBJ2-3 and V is TRBV20-1, with D unclear. Trimming shortened V by 0 bases and J by 2 bases, and 9 bases separated the two germline ends. This CDR3 spans 14 amino acids. From germline, CDR1 is DFQATT and CDR2 SNEGSKA (reference sequence). CDR3 sequence reads: CSARDRLHTDTQYF. The CDR3 DNA is TGCAGTGCTAGAGATCGGCTCCACACAGATACGCAGTATTTT.

This clonotype was seen repeatedly, ten times or more. This sequence joins TRBV27 and TRBJ1-4, with 9 positions matching TRBD1. The V segment lost 5 bases and the J segment 3 bases; nucleotides outside the gene matches: 7. Germline V gene lookup returns CDR1 MNHEY and CDR2 SMNVEV (reference sequence). The CDR3 extends over 16 amino acids. The CDR3 region has the DNA TGTGCCAGCAGTCCGCACAGGGGGCTTTCTAATGAAAAACTGTTTTTT. It is translated as CASSPHRGLSNEKLFF. The full variable domain, its missing parts supplied by reference TRBV27 and TRBJ1-4, is EAQVTQNPRYLITVTGKKLTVTCSQNMNHEYMSWYRQDPGLGLRQIYYSMNVEVTDKGDVPEGYKVSRKEKRNFPLILESPSPNQTSLYFCASSPHRGLSNEKLFFGSGTQLSVL.